The 10 T cell receptor beta chains below come from one sample, sequenced in a study of shared clonotypes between healthy human individuals. Naivety among CD8 cells was defined by CD45RO negativity and positive CCR7 selection, thereby excluding terminally differentiated effector memory CD45RA+ cells. Clones were read by immunoSEQ multiplex PCR, and TCRdb kept only the in-frame ones, dropping some. This table has under 1 million clones, about 96% appearing once. Sequenced input: naive CD8+ T cells sorted from blood. The receptors originated from a man between 25 and 39 years old in good health.

The rearrangement uses TRBV30 and TRBJ2-3, with TRBD2 matching over 9 bases. Unmatched junction bases numbered 6, after V lost 3 bases and J lost 2 bases. CDR3 length: 15 amino acids. Germline V gene lookup returns CDR1 GTSNPN and CDR2 SVGIG (reference sequence). CDR3 DNA: TGTGCCTGGAGCCTGGGACTAGCAAACACAGATACGCAGTATTTT. Its protein is CAWSLGLANTDTQYF.

This clone was seen only once. The chain combines TRBV15 with TRBJ2-7, with TRBD2 matching 7 bases. J gave up 1 base and V 3 bases, and 6 bases lay outside the gene matches. Germline assignment: CDR1 LNHNV and CDR2 YYDKDF (reference sequence). This CDR3 has 15 residues. CDR3 coding DNA: TGTGCCACCAGCAGTTCTAAGCGGGGTTCCTACGAGCAGTACTTC. Protein: CATSSSKRGSYEQYF.

V and J are TRBV5-4 and TRBJ2-2; 7 bases are shared with TRBD2. After removal of 7 bases from V and 2 bases from J, the junction contained 5 bases not matched to a gene. CDR1 and CDR2 from the germline V gene are SGHNT and YYREEE (reference sequence). This CDR3 has 14 amino acids. The CDR3 sequence is CASLPSGNTGELFF. The CDR3, as DNA: TGTGCCAGCCTGCCTAGCGGTAACACCGGGGAGCTGTTTTTT.

The V call is TRBV6-5, the J call TRBJ2-1, with unresolved D. Germline-derived CDR1 and CDR2 are MNHEY and SVGAGI. The CDR3 extends over 14 amino acids. Trimming cost V 6 bases and J 6 bases, with 15 bases left between them. The CDR3 DNA sequence: TGTGCCAGCAGCCACAGAGTCGCTGGCAATGAGCAGTTCTTC. Translated: CASSHRVAGNEQFF.

This chain joins TRBV29-1 and TRBJ2-3; 7 bases fit TRBD1. Germline-derived CDR1 and CDR2 are SQVTM and ANQGSEA. Losses at the gene ends were 7 bases for V and 4 bases for J; bases not matched to a gene: 5. The CDR3 is 12 amino acids. CDR3 loop: CSGTGQADTQYF. The CDR3 DNA follows: TGCAGCGGAACAGGACAGGCAGATACGCAGTATTTT.

The rearrangement uses TRBV27 and TRBJ2-1, with 8 bases fitting TRBD1. V lost 6 bases to trimming and J lost 8 bases; unmatched junction nucleotides: 3. The V gene's germline CDR1 is MNHEY and CDR2 SMNVEV (reference sequence). The length of the CDR3 is 12 residues. The CDR3, as DNA: TGTGCCAGCAGGGACAGGGTGGATGAGCAGTTCTTC. It encodes CASRDRVDEQFF.

The CDR3 DNA reads TGTGCCAGCAGCTTAGCGGACGGGACAGGGCCCTACAATGAGCAGTTCTTC. Its protein is CASSLADGTGPYNEQFF. The V and J genes are TRBV7-8 and TRBJ2-1, with 9 bases lining up with TRBD1. J gave up 2 bases and V 0 bases, and 5 bases lay outside the gene matches. Germline V lookup: CDR1 SGHVS, CDR2 FQNEAQ. The CDR3 is made up of 17 amino acids. The variable domain in full, with the rest retrieved from reference TRBV7-8 and TRBJ2-1, is GAGVSQSPRYKVAKRGQDVALRCDPISGHVSLFWYQQALGQGPEFLTYFQNEAQLDKSGLPSDRFFAERPEGSVSTLKIQRTQQEDSAVYLCASSLADGTGPYNEQFFGPGTRLTVL.

This clone was counted once. The chain has TRBV7-9 and TRBJ2-1; unclear D gene. The V end was cut by 4 bases, the J end by 0 bases, with 10 bases between. The germline gives CDR1 SEHNR, CDR2 FQNEAQ (reference sequence). This CDR3 is built from 15 residues. The CDR3 loop reads CASSSIRGSYNEQFF. The CDR3 DNA follows: TGTGCCAGCAGCTCAATACGAGGCTCCTACAATGAGCAGTTCTTC. Full variable domain (rest looked up from reference TRBV7-9 and TRBJ2-1): DTGVSQNPRHKITKRGQNVTFRCDPISEHNRLYWYRQTLGQGPEFLTYFQNEAQLEKSRLLSDRFSAERPKGSFSTLEIQRTEQGDSAMYLCASSSIRGSYNEQFFGPGTRLTVL.

The chain employs TRBV9 and TRBJ2-1; D call uncertain. Germline CDR1 SGDLS, CDR2 YYNGEE. The CDR3 has 13 residues. The germline V and J ends were trimmed by 3 bases and 3 bases, with 7 bases remaining between them. The CDR3 sequence is CASSDRSYNEQFF. CDR3 bases: TGTGCCAGCAGCGACAGAAGCTACAATGAGCAGTTCTTC. Complete variable domain (other parts from reference TRBV9 and TRBJ2-1): DSGVTQTPKHLITATGQRVTLRCSPRSGDLSVYWYQQSLDQGLQFLIQYYNGEERAKGNILERFSAQQFPDLHSELNLSSLELGDSALYFCASSDRSYNEQFFGPGTRLTVL.

V is TRBV11-2 and J is TRBJ2-1, with 8 bases that match TRBD1. Germline trimming cut 5 bases from V and 8 bases from J; bases unmatched to any gene: 8. Germline CDR1 is SGHAT and CDR2 is FQNNGV. This CDR3 contains 14 residues. The CDR3 sequence: CASSTWTGRDEQFF. In DNA, the CDR3 is TGTGCCAGCAGCACATGGACAGGGCGGGATGAGCAGTTCTTC.